This T cell receptor beta chain appears in the sequencing data of a study of T cell clonotyping in hematopoietic cell transplantation. This CDR3 region has 15 residues. Trimming removed 8 bases at V and 3 bases at J, with 20 bases between. In germline, CDR1 is MDHEN, CDR2 SYDVKM. A word on this clone: The antigen is unknown.

Regarding the study as a whole: Few recipient clonotypes overlapped donors; over 97% were de novo at given depth. Broader posttransplant TCR repertoire diversity was predicted by graft donor and pretransplant recipient Inverse Simpson Index values.

Repertoires were generated with immunoSEQ multiplex PCR, while TCRdb's copy carries only in-frame clones and drops some. The data hold 65,000 to 75,000 clones, with about 93% observed a single time. The receptor's source is a man aged 50 or older in good health. Some clones in this sample may be carry-over from other donors' samples. V gene TRBV28 combines with J gene TRBJ2-7; maybe TRBD2 (7 bases). The sequenced sample consisted of peripheral blood mononuclear cells. The CDR3 protein is CASSLGGGPFYEQYF. The CDR3, as DNA: TGTGCCAGCTCCTTAGGGGGAGGGCCCTTCTACGAGCAGTACTTC.